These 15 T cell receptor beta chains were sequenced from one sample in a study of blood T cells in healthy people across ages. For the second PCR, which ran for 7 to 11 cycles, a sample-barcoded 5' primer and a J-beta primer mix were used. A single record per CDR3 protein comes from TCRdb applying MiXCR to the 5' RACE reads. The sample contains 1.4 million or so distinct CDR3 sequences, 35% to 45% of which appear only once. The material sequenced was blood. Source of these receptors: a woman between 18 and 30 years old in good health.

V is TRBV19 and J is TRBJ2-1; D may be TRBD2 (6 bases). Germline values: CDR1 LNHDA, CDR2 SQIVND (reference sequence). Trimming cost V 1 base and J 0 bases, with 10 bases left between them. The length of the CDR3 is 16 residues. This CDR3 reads CASSIGGGASYNEQFF. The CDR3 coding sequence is TGTGCCAGTAGTATAGGGGGCGGGGCCTCCTACAATGAGCAGTTCTTC. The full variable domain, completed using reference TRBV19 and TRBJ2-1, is DGGITQSPKYLFRKEGQNVTLSCEQNLNHDAMYWYRQDPGQGLRLIYYSQIVNDFQKGDIAEGYSVSREKKESFPLTVTSAQKNPTAFYLCASSIGGGASYNEQFFGPGTRLTVL.

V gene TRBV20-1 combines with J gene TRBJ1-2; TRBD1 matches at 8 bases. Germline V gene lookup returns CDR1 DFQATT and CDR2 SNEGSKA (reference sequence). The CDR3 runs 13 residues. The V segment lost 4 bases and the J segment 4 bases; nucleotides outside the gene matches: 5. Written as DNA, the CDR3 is TGCAGTGCTATCAGGGGGCAAGGCTATGGCTACACCTTC. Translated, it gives CSAIRGQGYGYTF.

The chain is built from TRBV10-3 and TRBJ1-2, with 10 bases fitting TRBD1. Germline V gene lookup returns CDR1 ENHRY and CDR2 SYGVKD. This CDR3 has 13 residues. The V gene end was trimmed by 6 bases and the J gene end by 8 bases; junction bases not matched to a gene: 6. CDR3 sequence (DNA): TGTGCCATCAGCCCGACAGGGGGCGAGGGCTACACCTTC. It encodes CAISPTGGEGYTF.

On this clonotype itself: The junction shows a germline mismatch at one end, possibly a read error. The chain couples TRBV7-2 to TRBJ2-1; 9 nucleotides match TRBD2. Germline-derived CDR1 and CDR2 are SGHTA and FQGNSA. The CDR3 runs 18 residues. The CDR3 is CASSLARTSVPLYNGQFF. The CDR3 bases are TGTGCCAGCAGCTTAGCCCGGACTAGCGTACCCCTTTACAATGGGCAGTTCTTC.

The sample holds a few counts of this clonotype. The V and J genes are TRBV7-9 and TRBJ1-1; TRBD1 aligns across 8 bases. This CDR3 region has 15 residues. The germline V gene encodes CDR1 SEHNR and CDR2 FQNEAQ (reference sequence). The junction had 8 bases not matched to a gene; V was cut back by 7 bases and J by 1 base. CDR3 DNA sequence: TGTGCCAGCACCCCGGGACAGGCACCGAACACTGAAGCTTTCTTT. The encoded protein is CASTPGQAPNTEAFF.

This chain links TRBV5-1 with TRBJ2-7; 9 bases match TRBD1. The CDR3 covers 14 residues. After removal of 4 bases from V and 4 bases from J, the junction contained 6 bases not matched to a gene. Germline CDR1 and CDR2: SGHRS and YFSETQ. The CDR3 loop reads CASSTTGGDYEQYF. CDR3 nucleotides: TGCGCCAGCAGCACGACAGGGGGTGATTACGAGCAGTACTTC.

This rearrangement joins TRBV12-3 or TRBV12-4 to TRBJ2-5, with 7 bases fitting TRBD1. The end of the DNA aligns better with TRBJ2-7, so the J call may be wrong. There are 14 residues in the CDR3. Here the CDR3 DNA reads TGTGCCAGCAGTGCCGTACAGGGGTTGGCCGAGCAGTACTTC. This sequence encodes CASSAVQGLAEQYF.

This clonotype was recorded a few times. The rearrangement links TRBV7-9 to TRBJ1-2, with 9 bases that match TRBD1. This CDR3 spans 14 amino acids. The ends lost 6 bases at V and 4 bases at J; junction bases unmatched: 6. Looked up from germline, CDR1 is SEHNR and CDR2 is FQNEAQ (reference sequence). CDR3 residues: CASSNWTGVYGYTF. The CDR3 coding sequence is TGTGCCAGCAGTAATTGGACAGGGGTCTATGGCTACACCTTC. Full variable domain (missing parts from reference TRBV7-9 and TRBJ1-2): DTGVSQNPRHKITKRGQNVTFRCDPISEHNRLYWYRQTLGQGPEFLTYFQNEAQLEKSRLLSDRFSAERPKGSFSTLEIQRTEQGDSAMYLCASSNWTGVYGYTFGSGTRLTVV.

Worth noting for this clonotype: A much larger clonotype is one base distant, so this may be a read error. As DNA, the CDR3 is TGTGCCAGCAGTTACAGGGTTGAGCAGTTCTTC. This sequence encodes CASSYRVEQFF. The chain recombines TRBV12-3 or TRBV12-4 with TRBJ2-1, with a possible D match to TRBD1 (6 bases). Deletions cut 4 bases from V and 9 bases from J, with 7 bases between. This CDR3 is built from 11 residues.

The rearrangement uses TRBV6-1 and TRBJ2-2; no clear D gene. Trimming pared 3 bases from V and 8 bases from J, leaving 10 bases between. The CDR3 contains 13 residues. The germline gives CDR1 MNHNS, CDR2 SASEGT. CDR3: CASSEPESGELFF. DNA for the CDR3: TGTGCCAGCAGTGAGCCCGAGAGTGGGGAGCTGTTTTTT.

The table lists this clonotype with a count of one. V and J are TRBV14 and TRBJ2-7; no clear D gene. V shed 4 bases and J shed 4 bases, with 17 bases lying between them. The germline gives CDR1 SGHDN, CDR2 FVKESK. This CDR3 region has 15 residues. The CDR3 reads CASSPLDASRYEQYF. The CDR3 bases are TGTGCCAGCAGCCCCCTAGATGCTAGTAGGTACGAGCAGTACTTC.

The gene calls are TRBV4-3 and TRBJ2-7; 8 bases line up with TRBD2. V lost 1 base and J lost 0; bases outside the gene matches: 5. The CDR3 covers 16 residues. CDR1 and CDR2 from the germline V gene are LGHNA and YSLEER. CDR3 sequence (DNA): TGCGCCAGCAGCCAAGTTGGAGGGACTAGCTCCTACGAGCAGTACTTC. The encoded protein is CASSQVGGTSSYEQYF.

The CDR3 DNA reads TGTGCCAGCAGCTGGAGACCAGGGGATACGCAGTATTTT. Encoded protein: CASSWRPGDTQYF. This sequence joins TRBV7-2 and TRBJ2-3; D is perhaps TRBD1 (5 bases). The V end was cut by 4 bases, the J end by 6 bases, with 11 bases between. This CDR3 has 13 amino acids. Germline V gene lookup returns CDR1 SGHTA and CDR2 FQGNSA.

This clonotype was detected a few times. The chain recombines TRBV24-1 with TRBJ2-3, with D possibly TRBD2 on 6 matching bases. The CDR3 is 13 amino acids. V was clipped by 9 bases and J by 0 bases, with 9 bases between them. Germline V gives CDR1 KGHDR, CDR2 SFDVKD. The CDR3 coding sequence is TGTGCCACCGGCGGGGCTAGCACAGATACGCAGTATTTT. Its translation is CATGGASTDTQYF.

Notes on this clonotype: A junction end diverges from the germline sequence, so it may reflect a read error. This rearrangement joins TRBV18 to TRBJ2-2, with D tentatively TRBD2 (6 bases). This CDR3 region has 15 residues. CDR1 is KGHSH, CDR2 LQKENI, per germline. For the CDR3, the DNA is TGTGCCAGCTCATCACCAGGACTAAGGACCGGGGAGCTGTTTTTT. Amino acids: CASSSPGLRTGELFF.